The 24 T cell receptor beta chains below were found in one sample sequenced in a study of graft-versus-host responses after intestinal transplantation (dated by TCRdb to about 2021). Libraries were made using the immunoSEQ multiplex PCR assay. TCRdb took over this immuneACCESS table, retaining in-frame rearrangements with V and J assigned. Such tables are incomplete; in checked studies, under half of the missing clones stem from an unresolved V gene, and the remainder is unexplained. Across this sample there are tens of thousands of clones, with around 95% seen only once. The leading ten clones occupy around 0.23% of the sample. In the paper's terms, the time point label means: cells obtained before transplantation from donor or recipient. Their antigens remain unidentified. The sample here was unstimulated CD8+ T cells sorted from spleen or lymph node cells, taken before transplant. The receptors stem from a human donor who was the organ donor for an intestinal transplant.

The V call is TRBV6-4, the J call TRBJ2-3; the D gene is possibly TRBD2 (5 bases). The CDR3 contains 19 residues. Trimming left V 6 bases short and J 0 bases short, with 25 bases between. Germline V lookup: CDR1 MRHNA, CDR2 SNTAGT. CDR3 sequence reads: CASSLTSDNRGSSTDTQYF. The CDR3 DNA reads TGTGCCAGCAGCCTAACGAGTGACAATCGGGGATCAAGCACAGATACGCAGTATTTT.

DNA of the CDR3: TGTGCCAGCAGCTTGATTGGTCAGATCGATCCCTCCTACGAGCAGTACTTC. This codes for CASSLIGQIDPSYEQYF. The chain combines TRBV11-2 with TRBJ2-7; D is uncertain. The germline V gene encodes CDR1 SGHAT and CDR2 FQNNGV. V was pared by 3 bases and J by 0 bases, with 18 bases between. The length of the CDR3 is 17 residues.

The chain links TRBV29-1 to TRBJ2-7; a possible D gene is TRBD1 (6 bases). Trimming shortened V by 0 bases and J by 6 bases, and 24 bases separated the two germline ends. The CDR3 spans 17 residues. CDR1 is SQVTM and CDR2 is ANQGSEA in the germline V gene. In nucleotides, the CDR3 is TGCAGCGTTGAAGACTCAGGGGTTTCAGCGTCTTCTACCGAGCAGTACTTC. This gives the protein CSVEDSGVSASSTEQYF.

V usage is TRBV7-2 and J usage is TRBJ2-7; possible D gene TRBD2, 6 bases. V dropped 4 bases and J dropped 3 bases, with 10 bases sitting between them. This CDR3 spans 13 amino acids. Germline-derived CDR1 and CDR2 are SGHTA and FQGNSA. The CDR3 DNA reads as TGTGCCAGCAGCTCGACTAGACACTACGAGCAGTACTTC. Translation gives CASSSTRHYEQYF.

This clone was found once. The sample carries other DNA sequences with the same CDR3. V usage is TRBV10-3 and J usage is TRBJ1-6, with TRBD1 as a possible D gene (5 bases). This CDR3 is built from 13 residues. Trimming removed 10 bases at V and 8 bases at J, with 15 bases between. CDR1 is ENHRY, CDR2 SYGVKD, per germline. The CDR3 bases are TGTGCCACAAACCGGGACGGAGATTCACCCCTCCACTTT. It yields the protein CATNRDGDSPLHF.

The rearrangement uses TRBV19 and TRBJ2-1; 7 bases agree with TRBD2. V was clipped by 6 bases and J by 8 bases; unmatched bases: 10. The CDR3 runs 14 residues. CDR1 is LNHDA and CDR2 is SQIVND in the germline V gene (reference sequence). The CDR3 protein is CASSRRLAAHEQFF. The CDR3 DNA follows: TGTGCCAGTAGCCGTAGACTAGCCGCCCATGAGCAGTTCTTC.

CDR3 nucleotides: TGTGCCAGCAGTGCCCCTCTCCCTGAAGCTTTCTTT. This translates into CASSAPLPEAFF. The chain recombines TRBV6-1 with TRBJ1-1; D unclear. CDR3 size: 12 residues. V gave up 4 bases and J gave up 6 bases, with 9 bases separating them. In germline, CDR1 is MNHNS, CDR2 SASEGT.

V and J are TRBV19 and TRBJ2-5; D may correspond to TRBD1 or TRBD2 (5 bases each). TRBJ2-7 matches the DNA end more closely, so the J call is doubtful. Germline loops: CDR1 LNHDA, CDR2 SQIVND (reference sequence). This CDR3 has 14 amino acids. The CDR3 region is CASSTEGYSYEQYF. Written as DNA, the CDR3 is TGTGCCAGTAGTACTGAGGGGTACTCCTACGAGCAGTACTTC.

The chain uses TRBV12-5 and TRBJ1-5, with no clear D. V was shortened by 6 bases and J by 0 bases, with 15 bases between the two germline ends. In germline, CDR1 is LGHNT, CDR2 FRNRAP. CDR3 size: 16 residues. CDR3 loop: CASGPTKNHSNQPQHF. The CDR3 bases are TGTGCTAGTGGGCCGACCAAAAACCATAGCAATCAGCCCCAGCATTTT.

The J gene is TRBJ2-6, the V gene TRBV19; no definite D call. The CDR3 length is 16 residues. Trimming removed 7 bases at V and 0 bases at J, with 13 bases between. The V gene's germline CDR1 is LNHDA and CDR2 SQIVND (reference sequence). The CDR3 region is CASNGPASSGANVLTF. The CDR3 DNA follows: TGTGCCAGTAACGGGCCAGCGAGCTCTGGGGCCAACGTCCTGACTTTC.

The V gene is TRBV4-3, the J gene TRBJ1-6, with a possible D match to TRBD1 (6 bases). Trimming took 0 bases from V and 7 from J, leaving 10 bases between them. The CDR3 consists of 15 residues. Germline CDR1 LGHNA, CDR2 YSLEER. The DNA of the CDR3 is TGCGCCAGCAGCCAAGAGCCGGGGGGCAATTCACCCCTCCACTTT. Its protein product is CASSQEPGGNSPLHF.

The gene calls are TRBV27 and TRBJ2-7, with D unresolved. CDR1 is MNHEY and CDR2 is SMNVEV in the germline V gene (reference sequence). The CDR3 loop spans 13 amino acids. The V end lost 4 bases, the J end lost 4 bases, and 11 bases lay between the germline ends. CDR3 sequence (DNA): TGTGCCAGCAGTTCATTCGTGGGGTACGAGCAGTACTTC. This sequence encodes CASSSFVGYEQYF.

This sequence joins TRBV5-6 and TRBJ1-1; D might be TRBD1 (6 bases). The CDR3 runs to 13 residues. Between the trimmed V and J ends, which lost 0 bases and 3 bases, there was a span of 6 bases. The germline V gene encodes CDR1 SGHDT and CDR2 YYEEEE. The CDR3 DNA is TGTGCCAGCAGCTTGGACAGGGACACTGAAGCTTTCTTT. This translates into CASSLDRDTEAFF.

CDR3 sequence: CASSATLQTSGGTQETQYF. DNA of the CDR3: TGTGCCAGCAGCGCCACACTACAGACTAGCGGGGGGACACAAGAGACCCAGTACTTC. This chain connects TRBV7-2 to TRBJ2-5, with 13 bases aligning to TRBD2. This CDR3 is built from 19 residues. The V gene end was trimmed by 5 bases and the J gene end by 2 bases; junction bases not matched to a gene: 14. Germline V lookup: CDR1 SGHTA, CDR2 FQGNSA.

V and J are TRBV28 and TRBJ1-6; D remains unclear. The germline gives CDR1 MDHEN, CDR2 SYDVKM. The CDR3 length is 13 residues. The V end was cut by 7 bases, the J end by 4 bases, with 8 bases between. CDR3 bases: TGTGCCAGCACCTGGGCGTATAATTCACCCCTCCACTTT. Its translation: CASTWAYNSPLHF. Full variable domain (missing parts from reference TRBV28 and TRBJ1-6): DVKVTQSSRYLVKRTGEKVFLECVQDMDHENMFWYRQDPGLGLRLIYFSYDVKMKEKGDIPEGYSVSREKKERFSLILESASTNQTSMYLCASTWAYNSPLHFGNGTRLTVT.

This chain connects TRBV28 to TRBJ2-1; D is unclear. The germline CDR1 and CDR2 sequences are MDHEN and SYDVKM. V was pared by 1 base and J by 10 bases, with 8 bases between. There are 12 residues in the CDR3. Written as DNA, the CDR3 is TGTGCCAGCAGTTTATTCCTCAACGAGCAGTTCTTC. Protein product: CASSLFLNEQFF.

The CDR3 nucleotides are TGTGCCAGCAGCCAAGATAATTACCGGGGACAGGTTTATTCACCCCTCCACTTT. Its translation: CASSQDNYRGQVYSPLHF. The V gene is TRBV4-2, the J gene TRBJ1-6, with 8 bases fitting TRBD1. CDR1 is LGHNA, CDR2 YNFKEQ, per germline. The trim removed 0 bases at V and 8 bases at J, leaving 12 bases unmatched. CDR3 length equals 18 residues.

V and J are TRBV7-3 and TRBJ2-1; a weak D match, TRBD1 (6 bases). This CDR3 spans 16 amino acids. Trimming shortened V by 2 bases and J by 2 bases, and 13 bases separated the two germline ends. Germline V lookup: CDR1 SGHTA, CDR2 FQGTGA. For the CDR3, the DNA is TGTGCCAGCAGCTTAGGGCCGGACAGACCCTACAATGAGCAGTTCTTC. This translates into CASSLGPDRPYNEQFF.

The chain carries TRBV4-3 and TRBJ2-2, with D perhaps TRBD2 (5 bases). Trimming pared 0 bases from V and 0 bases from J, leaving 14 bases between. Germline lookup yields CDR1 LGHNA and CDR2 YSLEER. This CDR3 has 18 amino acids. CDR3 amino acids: CASSQDPVDGTNTGELFF. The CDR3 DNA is TGCGCCAGCAGCCAAGATCCCGTGGACGGGACGAACACCGGGGAGCTGTTTTTT.

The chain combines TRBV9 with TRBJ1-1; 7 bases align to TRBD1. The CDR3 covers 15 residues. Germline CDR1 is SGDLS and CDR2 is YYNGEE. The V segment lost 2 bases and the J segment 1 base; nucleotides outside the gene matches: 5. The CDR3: CASSVTGTENTEAFF. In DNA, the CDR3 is TGTGCCAGCAGCGTCACCGGGACAGAGAACACTGAAGCTTTCTTT.

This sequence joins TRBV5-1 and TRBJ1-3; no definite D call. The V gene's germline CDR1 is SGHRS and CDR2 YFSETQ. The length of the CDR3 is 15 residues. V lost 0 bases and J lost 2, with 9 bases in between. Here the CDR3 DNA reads TGCGCCAGCAGCTTGGTATCAGATACTGGAAACACCATATATTTT. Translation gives CASSLVSDTGNTIYF.

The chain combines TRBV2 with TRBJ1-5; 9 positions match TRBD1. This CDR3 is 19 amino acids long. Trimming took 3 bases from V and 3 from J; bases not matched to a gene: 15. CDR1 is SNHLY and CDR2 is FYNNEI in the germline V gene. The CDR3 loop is CASSDQDRGTPGPNQPQHF. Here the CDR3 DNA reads TGTGCCAGCAGTGACCAGGACAGGGGAACCCCGGGGCCCAATCAGCCCCAGCATTTT.

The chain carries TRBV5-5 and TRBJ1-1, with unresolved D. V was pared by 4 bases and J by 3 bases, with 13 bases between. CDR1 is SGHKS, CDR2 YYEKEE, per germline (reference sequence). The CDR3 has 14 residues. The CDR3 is CASSPGLAYTEAFF. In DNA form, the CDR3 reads TGTGCCAGCAGCCCAGGCCTAGCGTACACTGAAGCTTTCTTT.

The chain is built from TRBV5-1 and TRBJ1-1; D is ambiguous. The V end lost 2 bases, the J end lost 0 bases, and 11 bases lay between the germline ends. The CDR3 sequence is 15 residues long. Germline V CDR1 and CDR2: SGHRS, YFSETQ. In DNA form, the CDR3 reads TGCGCCAGCAGCTTTGAAGGCAGCTTGAACACTGAAGCTTTCTTT. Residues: CASSFEGSLNTEAFF.